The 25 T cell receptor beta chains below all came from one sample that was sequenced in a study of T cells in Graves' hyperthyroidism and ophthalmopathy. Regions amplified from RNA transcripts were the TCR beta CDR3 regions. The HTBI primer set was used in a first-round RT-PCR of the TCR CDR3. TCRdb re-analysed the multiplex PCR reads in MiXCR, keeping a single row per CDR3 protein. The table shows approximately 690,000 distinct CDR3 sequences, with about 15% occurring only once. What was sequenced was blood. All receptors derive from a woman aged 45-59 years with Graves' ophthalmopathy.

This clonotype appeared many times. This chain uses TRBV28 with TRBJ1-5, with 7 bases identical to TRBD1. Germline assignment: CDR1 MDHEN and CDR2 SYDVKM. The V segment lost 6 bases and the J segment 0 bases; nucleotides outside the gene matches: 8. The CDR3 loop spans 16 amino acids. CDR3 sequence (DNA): TGTGCCAGCAGAATGACAGGGAGCCATAGCAATCAGCCCCAGCATTTT. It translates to CASRMTGSHSNQPQHF.

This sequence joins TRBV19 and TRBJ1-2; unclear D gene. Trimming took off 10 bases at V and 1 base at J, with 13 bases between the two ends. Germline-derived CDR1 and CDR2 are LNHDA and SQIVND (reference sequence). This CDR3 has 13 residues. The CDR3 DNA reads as TGTGCCACCTTGGGCCAGTTTAACTATGGCTACACCTTC. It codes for CATLGQFNYGYTF.

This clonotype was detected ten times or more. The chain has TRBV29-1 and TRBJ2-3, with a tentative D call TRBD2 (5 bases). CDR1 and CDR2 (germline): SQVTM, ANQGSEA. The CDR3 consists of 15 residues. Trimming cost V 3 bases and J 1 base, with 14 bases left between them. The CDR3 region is CSVDRSGPRTDTQYF. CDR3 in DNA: TGCAGCGTTGACCGAAGCGGACCTCGCACAGATACGCAGTATTTT.

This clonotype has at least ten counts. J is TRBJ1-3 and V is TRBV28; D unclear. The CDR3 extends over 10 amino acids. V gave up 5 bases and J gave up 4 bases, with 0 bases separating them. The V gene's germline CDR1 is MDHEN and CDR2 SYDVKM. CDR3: CASSGNTIYF. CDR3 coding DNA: TGTGCCAGCAGTGGAAACACCATATATTTT.

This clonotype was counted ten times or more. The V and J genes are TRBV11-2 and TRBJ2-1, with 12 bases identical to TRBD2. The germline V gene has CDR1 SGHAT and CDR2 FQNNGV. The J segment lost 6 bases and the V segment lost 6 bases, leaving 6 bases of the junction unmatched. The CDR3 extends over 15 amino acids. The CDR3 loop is CASRLLAGGLNEQFF. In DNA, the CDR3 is TGTGCCAGCAGGCTACTAGCGGGAGGCCTCAATGAGCAGTTCTTC.

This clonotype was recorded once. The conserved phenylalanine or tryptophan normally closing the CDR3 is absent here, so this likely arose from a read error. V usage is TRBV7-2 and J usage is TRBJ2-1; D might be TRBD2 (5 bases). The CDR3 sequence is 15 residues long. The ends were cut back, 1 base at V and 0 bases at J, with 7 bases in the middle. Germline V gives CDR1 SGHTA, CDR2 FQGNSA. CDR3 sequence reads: CASSLVGSSYNEQFS. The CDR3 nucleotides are TGTGCCAGCAGCTTAGTGGGGAGCTCCTACAATGAGCAGTTCTCC.

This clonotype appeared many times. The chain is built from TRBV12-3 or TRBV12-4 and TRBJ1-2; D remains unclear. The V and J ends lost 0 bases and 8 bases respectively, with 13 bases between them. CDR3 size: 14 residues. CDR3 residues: CASSLAGLGGGYTF. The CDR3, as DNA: TGTGCCAGCAGTTTAGCGGGTCTCGGAGGGGGCTACACCTTC.

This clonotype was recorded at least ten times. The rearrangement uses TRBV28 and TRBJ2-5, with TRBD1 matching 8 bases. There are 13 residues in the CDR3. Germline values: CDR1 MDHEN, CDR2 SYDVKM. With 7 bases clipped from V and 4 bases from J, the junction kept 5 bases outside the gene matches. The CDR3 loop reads CASKQQGGETQYF. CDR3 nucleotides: TGTGCCAGCAAACAACAGGGGGGAGAGACCCAGTACTTC.

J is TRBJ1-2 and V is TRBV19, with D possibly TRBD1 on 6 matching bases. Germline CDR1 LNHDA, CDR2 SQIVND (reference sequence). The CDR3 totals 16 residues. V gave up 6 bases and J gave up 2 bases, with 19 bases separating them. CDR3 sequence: CASSPPGEGGNYGYTF. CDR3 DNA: TGTGCCAGTAGCCCCCCCGGGGAAGGGGGAAACTATGGCTACACCTTC.

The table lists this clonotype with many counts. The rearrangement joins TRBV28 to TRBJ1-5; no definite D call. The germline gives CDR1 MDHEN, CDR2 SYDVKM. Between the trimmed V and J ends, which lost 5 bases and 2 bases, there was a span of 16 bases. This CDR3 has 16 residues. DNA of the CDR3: TGTGCCAGCAGTCACCGGGAAAGCGGGGGCAATCAGCCCCAGCATTTT. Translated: CASSHRESGGNQPQHF. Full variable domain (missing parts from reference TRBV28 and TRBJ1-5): DVKVTQSSRYLVKRTGEKVFLECVQDMDHENMFWYRQDPGLGLRLIYFSYDVKMKEKGDIPEGYSVSREKKERFSLILESASTNQTSMYLCASSHRESGGNQPQHFGDGTRLSIL.

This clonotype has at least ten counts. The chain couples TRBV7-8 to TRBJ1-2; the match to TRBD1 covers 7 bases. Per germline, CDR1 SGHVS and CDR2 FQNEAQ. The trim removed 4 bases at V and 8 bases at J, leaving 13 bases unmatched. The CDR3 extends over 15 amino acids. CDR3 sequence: CASSSRWDREAGYTF. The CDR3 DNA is TGTGCCAGCAGCTCCCGGTGGGACAGAGAGGCGGGCTACACCTTC.

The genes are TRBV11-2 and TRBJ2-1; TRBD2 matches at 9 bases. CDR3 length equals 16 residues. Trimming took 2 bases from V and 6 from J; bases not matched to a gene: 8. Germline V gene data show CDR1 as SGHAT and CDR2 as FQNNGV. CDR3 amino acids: CASSLRGSGRVNEQFF. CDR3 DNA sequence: TGTGCCAGCAGCTTAAGGGGTAGCGGGAGAGTCAATGAGCAGTTCTTC. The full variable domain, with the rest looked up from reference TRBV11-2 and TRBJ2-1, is EAGVAQSPRYKIIEKRQSVAFWCNPISGHATLYWYQQILGQGPKLLIQFQNNGVVDDSQLPKDRFSAERLKGVDSTLKIQPAKLEDSAVYLCASSLRGSGRVNEQFFGPGTRLTVL.

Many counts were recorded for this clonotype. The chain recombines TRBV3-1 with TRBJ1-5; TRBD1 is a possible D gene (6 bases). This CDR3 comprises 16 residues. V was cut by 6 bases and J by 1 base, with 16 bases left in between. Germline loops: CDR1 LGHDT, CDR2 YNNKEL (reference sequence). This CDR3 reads CASSKTGQISNQPQHF. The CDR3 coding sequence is TGTGCCAGCAGTAAAACAGGACAGATAAGCAATCAGCCCCAGCATTTT.

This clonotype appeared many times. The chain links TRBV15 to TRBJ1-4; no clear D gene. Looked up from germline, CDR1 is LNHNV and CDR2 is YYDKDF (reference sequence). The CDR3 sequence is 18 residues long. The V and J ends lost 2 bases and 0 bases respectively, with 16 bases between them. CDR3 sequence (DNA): TGTGCCACCAGCAGACCAAAGAGGCACAGTGCAACTAATGAAAAACTGTTTTTT. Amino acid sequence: CATSRPKRHSATNEKLFF.

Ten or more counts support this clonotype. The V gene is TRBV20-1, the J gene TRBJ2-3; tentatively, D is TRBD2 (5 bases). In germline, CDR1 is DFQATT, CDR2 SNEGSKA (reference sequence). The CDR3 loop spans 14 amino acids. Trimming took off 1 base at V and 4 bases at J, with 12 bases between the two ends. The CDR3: CSARGTPLPDTQYF. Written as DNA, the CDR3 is TGCAGTGCTAGAGGGACTCCACTTCCAGATACGCAGTATTTT.

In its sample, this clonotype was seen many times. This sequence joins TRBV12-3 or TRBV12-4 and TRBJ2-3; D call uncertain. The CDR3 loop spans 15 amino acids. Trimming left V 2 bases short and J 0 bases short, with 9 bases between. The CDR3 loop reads CASSLMRPSTDTQYF. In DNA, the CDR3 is TGTGCCAGCAGTTTAATGCGGCCTAGCACAGATACGCAGTATTTT.

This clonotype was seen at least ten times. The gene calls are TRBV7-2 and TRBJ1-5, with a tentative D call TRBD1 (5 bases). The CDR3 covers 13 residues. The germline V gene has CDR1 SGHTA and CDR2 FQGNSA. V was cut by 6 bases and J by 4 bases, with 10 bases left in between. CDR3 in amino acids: CASSLGQNQPQHF. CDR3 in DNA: TGTGCCAGCAGTTTGGGGCAGAATCAGCCCCAGCATTTT.

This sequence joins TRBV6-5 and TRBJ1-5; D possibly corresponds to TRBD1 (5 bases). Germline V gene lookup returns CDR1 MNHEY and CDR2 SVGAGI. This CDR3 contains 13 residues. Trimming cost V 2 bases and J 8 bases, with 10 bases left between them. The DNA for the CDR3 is TGTGCCAGCAGTTACGCCCGGGGGGAGCCCCAGCATTTT. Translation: CASSYARGEPQHF.

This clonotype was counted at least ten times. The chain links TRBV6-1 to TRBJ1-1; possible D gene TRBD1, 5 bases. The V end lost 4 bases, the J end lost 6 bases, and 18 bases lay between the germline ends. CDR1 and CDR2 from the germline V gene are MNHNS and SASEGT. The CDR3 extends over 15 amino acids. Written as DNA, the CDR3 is TGTGCCAGCAGTGCGAGACAGATAACAAGGGCTGAAGCTTTCTTT. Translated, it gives CASSARQITRAEAFF.

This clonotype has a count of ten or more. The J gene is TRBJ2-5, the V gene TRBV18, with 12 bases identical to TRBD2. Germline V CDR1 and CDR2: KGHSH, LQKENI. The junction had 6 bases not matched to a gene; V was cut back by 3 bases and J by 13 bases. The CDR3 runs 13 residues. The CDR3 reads CASSPSTSGSPYF. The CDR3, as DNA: TGTGCCAGCTCACCTTCGACTAGCGGGAGTCCGTACTTC.

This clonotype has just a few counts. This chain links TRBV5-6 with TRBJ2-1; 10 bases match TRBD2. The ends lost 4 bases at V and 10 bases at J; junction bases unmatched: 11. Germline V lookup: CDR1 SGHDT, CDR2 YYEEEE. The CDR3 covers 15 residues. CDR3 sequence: CASSPLAGGLIEQFF. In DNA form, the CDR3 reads TGTGCCAGCAGCCCATTAGCGGGAGGACTAATAGAGCAGTTCTTC.

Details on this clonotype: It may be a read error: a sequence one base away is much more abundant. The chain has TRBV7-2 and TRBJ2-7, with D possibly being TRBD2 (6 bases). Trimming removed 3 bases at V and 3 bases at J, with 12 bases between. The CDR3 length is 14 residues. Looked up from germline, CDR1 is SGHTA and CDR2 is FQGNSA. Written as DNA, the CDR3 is TGTACCAGCAGCTTGGGCGGGATCGACTACGAGCAGTACTTC. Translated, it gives CTSSLGGIDYEQYF.

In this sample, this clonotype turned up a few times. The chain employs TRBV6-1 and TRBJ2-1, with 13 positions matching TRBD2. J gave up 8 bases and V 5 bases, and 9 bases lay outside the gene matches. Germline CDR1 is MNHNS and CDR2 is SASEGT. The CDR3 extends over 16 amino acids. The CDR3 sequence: CASSYAGLAGIDEQFF. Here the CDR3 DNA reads TGTGCCAGCAGTTACGCGGGACTAGCGGGAATCGATGAGCAGTTCTTC.

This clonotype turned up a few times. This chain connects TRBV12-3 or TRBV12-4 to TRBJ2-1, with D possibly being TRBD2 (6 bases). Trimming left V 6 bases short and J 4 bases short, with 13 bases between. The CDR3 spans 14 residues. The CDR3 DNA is TGTGCCAGCAGAGGATCCGGGGGATACAATGAGCAGTTCTTC. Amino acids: CASRGSGGYNEQFF.

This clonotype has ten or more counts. The CDR3 sequence: CSAREPGQGATSEAFF. The CDR3 nucleotides are TGCAGTGCTAGAGAACCGGGACAGGGGGCGACTTCTGAAGCTTTCTTT. This chain connects TRBV20-1 to TRBJ1-1, with 12 bases lining up with TRBD1. CDR1 is DFQATT and CDR2 is SNEGSKA in the germline V gene (reference sequence). This CDR3 is built from 16 residues. With 0 bases clipped from V and 6 bases from J, the junction kept 8 bases outside the gene matches.